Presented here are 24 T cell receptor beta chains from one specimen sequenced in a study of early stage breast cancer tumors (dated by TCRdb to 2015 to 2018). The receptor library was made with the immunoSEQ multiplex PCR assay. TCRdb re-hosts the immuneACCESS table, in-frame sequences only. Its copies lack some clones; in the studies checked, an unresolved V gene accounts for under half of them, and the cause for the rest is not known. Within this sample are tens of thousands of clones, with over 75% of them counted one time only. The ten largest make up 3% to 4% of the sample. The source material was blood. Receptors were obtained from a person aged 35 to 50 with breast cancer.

The CDR3 protein is CASSAGQGIPIDTQYF. Here the CDR3 DNA reads TGTGCCAGCAGTGCGGGACAGGGGATCCCCATAGATACGCAGTATTTT. The chain employs TRBV2 and TRBJ2-3, with 10 bases lining up with TRBD1. Per germline, CDR1 SNHLY and CDR2 FYNNEI. V lost 4 bases to trimming and J lost 5 bases; unmatched junction nucleotides: 9. The length of the CDR3 is 16 residues.

Here the CDR3 DNA reads TGTGCCAGTAGTACCCCCCTCCGGACTAGCGGGAACAATGAGCAGTTCTTC. It encodes CASSTPLRTSGNNEQFF. This chain links TRBV19 with TRBJ2-1; 12 bases line up with TRBD2. This CDR3 contains 17 residues. Germline V gene sequence: CDR1 LNHDA, CDR2 SQIVND (reference sequence). Germline trimming cut 4 bases from V and 5 bases from J; bases unmatched to any gene: 9.

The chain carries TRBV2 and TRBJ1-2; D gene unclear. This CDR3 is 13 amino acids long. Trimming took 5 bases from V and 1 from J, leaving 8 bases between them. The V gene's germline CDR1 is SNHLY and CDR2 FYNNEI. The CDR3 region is CASSQQLNYGYTF. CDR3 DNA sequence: TGTGCCAGCAGTCAACAGCTTAACTATGGCTACACCTTC.

The CDR3 protein is CASSENYKETQYF. The DNA of the CDR3 is TGTGCCAGCAGTGAGAACTATAAAGAGACCCAGTACTTC. V and J are TRBV2 and TRBJ2-5; D is unresolved. Germline V gene lookup returns CDR1 SNHLY and CDR2 FYNNEI. The CDR3 sequence is 13 residues long. The V end was cut by 3 bases, the J end by 3 bases, with 8 bases between. The complete variable domain, with remaining parts taken from reference TRBV2 and TRBJ2-5, reads EPEVTQTPSHQVTQMGQEVILRCVPISNHLYFYWYRQILGQKVEFLVSFYNNEISEKSEIFDDQFSVERPDGSNFTLKIRSTKLEDSAMYFCASSENYKETQYFGPGTRLLVL.

The CDR3 here is CASSSIATPHEQYF. The CDR3 DNA sequence: TGTGCCAGCAGCTCCATAGCTACGCCCCACGAGCAGTACTTC. The chain recombines TRBV7-8 with TRBJ2-7; no definite D call. The CDR3 extends over 14 amino acids. The germline gives CDR1 SGHVS, CDR2 FQNEAQ. Deletions cut 4 bases from V and 5 bases from J, with 15 bases between. Drawing the rest from reference TRBV7-8 and TRBJ2-7, the complete variable domain is GAGVSQSPRYKVAKRGQDVALRCDPISGHVSLFWYQQALGQGPEFLTYFQNEAQLDKSGLPSDRFFAERPEGSVSTLKIQRTQQEDSAVYLCASSSIATPHEQYFGPGTRLTVT.

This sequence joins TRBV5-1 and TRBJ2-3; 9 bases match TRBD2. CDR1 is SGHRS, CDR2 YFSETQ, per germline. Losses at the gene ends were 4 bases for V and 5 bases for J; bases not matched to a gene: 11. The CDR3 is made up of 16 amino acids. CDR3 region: CASSPGESGRIDTQYF. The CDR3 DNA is TGCGCCAGCAGCCCGGGGGAAAGCGGGAGGATAGATACGCAGTATTTT. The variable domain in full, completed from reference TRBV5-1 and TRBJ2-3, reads KAGVTQTPRYLIKTRGQQVTLSCSPISGHRSVSWYQQTPGQGLQFLFEYFSETQRNKGNFPGRFSGRQFSNSRSEMNVSTLELGDSALYLCASSPGESGRIDTQYFGPGTRLTVL.

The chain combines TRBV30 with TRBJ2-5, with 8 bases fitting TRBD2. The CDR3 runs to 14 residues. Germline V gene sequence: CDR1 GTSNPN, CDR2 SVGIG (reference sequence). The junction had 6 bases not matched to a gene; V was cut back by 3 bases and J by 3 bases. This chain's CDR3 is CAWSQPGLEETQYF. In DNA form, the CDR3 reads TGTGCCTGGAGCCAACCGGGACTAGAAGAGACCCAGTACTTC.

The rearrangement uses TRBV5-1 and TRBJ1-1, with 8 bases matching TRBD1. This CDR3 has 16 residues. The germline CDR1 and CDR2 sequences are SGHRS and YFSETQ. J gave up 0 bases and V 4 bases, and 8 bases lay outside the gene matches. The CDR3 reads CASSTGQGGMNTEAFF. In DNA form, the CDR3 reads TGCGCCAGCAGCACCGGACAGGGAGGTATGAACACTGAAGCTTTCTTT. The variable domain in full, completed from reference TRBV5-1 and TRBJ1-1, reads KAGVTQTPRYLIKTRGQQVTLSCSPISGHRSVSWYQQTPGQGLQFLFEYFSETQRNKGNFPGRFSGRQFSNSRSEMNVSTLELGDSALYLCASSTGQGGMNTEAFFGQGTRLTVV.

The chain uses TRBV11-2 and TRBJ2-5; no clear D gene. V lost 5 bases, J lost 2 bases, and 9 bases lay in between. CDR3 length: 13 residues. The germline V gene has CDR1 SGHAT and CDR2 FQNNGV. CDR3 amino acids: CASSVLVQETQYF. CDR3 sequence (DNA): TGTGCCAGCAGCGTCCTGGTGCAAGAGACCCAGTACTTC.

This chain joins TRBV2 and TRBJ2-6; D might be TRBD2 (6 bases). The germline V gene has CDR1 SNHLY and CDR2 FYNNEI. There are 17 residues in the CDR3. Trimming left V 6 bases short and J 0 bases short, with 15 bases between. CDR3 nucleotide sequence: TGTGCCAGCAGGGAGGGACTGTGGAGCTCTGGGGCCAACGTCCTGACTTTC. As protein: CASREGLWSSGANVLTF.

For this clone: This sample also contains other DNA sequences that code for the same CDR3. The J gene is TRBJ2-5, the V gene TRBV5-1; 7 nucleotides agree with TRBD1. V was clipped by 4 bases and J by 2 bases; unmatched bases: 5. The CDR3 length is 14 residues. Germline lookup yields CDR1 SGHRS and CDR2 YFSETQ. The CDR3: CASSPRDSQETQYF. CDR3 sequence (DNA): TGCGCCAGCAGCCCAAGGGACAGTCAAGAGACCCAGTACTTC.

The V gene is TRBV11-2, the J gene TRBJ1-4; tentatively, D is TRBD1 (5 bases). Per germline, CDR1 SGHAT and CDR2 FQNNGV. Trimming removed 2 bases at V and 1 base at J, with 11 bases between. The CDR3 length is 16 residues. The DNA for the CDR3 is TGTGCCAGCAGCTTACGACCAGGGTTAACTAATGAAAAACTGTTTTTT. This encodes CASSLRPGLTNEKLFF. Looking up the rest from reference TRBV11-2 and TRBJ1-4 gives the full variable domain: EAGVAQSPRYKIIEKRQSVAFWCNPISGHATLYWYQQILGQGPKLLIQFQNNGVVDDSQLPKDRFSAERLKGVDSTLKIQPAKLEDSAVYLCASSLRPGLTNEKLFFGSGTQLSVL.

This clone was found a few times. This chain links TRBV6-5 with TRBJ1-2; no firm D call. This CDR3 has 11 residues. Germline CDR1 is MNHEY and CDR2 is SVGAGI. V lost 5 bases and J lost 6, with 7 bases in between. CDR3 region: CASSTEDGYTF. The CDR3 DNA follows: TGTGCCAGCAGTACCGAAGATGGCTACACCTTC.

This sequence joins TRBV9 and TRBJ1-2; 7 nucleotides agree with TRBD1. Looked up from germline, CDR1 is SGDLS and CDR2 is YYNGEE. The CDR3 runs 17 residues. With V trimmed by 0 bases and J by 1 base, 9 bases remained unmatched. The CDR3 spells CASSVGGGQEDNYGYTF. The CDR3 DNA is TGTGCCAGCAGCGTAGGTGGAGGACAGGAAGATAACTATGGCTACACCTTC.

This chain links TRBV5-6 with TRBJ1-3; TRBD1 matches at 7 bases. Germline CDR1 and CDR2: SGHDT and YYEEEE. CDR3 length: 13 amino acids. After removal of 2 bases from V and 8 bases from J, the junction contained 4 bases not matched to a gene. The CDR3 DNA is TGTGCCAGCAGCTTCGACAGGGTAGACACCATATATTTT. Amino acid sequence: CASSFDRVDTIYF.

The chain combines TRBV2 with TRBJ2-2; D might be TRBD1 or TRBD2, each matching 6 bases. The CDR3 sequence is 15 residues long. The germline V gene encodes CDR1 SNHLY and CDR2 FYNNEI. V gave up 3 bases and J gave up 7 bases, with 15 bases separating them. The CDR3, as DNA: TGTGCCAGCAGTGAGGCCGGGGGCTGGGGCGGGGAGCTGTTTTTT. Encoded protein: CASSEAGGWGGELFF.

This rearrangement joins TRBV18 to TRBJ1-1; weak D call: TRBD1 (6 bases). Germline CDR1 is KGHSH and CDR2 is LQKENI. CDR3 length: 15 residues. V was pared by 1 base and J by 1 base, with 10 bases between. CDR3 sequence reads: CASSPQGVGNTEAFF. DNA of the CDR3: TGTGCCAGCTCACCACAGGGGGTAGGGAACACTGAAGCTTTCTTT. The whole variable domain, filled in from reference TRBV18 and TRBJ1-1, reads NAGVMQNPRHLVRRRGQEARLRCSPMKGHSHVYWYRQLPEEGLKFMVYLQKENIIDESGMPKERFSAEFPKEGPSILRIQQVVRGDSAAYFCASSPQGVGNTEAFFGQGTRLTVV.

The CDR3 sequence: CASSLGGQREQFF. The CDR3 DNA is TGCGCCAGCAGCTTGGGAGGCCAAAGGGAGCAGTTCTTC. This sequence joins TRBV5-1 and TRBJ2-1, with D unresolved. The CDR3 has 13 residues. V was cut by 0 bases and J by 10 bases, with 11 bases left in between. Germline V lookup: CDR1 SGHRS, CDR2 YFSETQ. Looking up the rest from reference TRBV5-1 and TRBJ2-1 gives the full variable domain: KAGVTQTPRYLIKTRGQQVTLSCSPISGHRSVSWYQQTPGQGLQFLFEYFSETQRNKGNFPGRFSGRQFSNSRSEMNVSTLELGDSALYLCASSLGGQREQFFGPGTRLTVL.

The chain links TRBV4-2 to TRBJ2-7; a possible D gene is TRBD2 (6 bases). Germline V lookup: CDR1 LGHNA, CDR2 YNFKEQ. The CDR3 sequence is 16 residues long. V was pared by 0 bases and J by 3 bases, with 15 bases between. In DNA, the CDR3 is TGTGCCAGCAGCCAAGAAAGGGCGGGAACTCTCTACGAGCAGTACTTC. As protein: CASSQERAGTLYEQYF.

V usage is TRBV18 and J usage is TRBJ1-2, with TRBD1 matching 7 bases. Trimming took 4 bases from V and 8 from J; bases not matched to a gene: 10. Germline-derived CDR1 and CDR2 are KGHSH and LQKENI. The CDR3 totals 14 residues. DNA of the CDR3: TGTGCCAGCTCACTCGGGTCAGGGGGGCTCGGCTACACCTTC. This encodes CASSLGSGGLGYTF.

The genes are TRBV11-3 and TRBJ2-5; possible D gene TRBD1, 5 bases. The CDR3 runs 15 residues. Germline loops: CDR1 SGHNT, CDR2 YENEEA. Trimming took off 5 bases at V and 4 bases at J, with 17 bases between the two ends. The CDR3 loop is CASSDGSLRGETQYF. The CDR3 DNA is TGTGCCAGCAGCGACGGGTCTTTAAGGGGAGAGACCCAGTACTTC. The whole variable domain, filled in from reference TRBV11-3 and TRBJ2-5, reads EAGVVQSPRYKIIEKKQPVAFWCNPISGHNTLYWYLQNLGQGPELLIRYENEEAVDDSQLPKDRFSAERLKGVDSTLKIQPAELGDSAVYLCASSDGSLRGETQYFGPGTRLLVL.

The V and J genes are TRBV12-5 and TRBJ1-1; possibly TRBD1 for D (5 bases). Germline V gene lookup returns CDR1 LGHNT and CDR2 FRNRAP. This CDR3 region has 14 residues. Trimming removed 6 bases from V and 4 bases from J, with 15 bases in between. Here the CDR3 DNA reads TGTGCTAGTGGACGGGACTCTTTGGGCACTGAAGCTTTCTTT. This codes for CASGRDSLGTEAFF.

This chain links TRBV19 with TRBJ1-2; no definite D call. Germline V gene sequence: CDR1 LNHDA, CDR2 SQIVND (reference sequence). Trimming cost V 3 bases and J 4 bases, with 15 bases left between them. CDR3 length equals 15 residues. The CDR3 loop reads CASSIDGPPLYGYTF. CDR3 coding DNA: TGTGCCAGTAGTATCGATGGGCCCCCGCTCTATGGCTACACCTTC.

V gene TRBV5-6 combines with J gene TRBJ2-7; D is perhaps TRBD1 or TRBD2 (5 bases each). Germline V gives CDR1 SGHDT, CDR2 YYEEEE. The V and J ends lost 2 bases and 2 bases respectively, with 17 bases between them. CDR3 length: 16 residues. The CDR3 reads CASSFGMAGSTYEQYF. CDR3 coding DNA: TGTGCCAGCAGCTTCGGGATGGCAGGGAGCACCTACGAGCAGTACTTC. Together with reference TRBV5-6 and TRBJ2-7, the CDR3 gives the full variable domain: DAGVTQSPTHLIKTRGQQVTLRCSPKSGHDTVSWYQQALGQGPQFIFQYYEEEERQRGNFPDRFSGHQFPNYSSELNVNALLLGDSALYLCASSFGMAGSTYEQYFGPGTRLTVT.